A selection of T cell receptor beta chains follows, all from one sample in a study of radiotherapy plus CTLA-4 blockade in lung cancer. Libraries were prepared by immunoSEQ multiplex PCR; TCRdb keeps only in-frame clonotypes and omits some of them. This table holds more than 80,000 clones, under 90% found once. The sample consisted of peripheral blood, taken from a patient treated with radiotherapy plus ipilimumab. The receptors come from a human donor with non-small cell lung cancer that progressed on radiotherapy plus ipilimumab. Some clones in this sample may be carry-over from other donors' samples. The CDR3 runs from the conserved cysteine through the conserved F or W. Each record gives: V gene, J gene, D gene, clone size, CDR3 DNA, CDR3 protein. The D gene is left open where the match is weak. Clone size is shown for a subset of rows, as once, few, many or a class of expanded clone.

TRBV5-1,TRBJ2-2,-,-,TGCGCCAGCAGCTTGCGGGCGGGAGGGGAGCTGTTTTTT,CASSLRAGGELFF
TRBV19,TRBJ1-1,-,-,TGTGCCAGTAGCCCACCTTACGGGGTGAACACTGAAGCTTTCTTT,CASSPPYGVNTEAFF
TRBV7-2,TRBJ1-6,-,-,TGTGCCAGCAGCTTAATTAGCGGGGCGGTCCGGGGGAATAATTCACCCCTCCACTTT,CASSLISGAVRGNNSPLHF
TRBV9,TRBJ1-3,-,-,TGTGCCAGCAGCGTTTCAGGGTTTGGAAACACCATATATTTT,CASSVSGFGNTIYF
TRBV11-3,TRBJ2-1,TRBD2,once,TGTGCCAGCAGCCCAGACCCCGGACTAGCGGGGTACAATGAGCAGTTCTTC,CASSPDPGLAGYNEQFF
TRBV18,TRBJ2-7,TRBD2,-,TGTGCCAGCTCACCACCGGGACTAGCGGGGAACGAGCAGTACTTC,CASSPPGLAGNEQYF
TRBV7-9,TRBJ2-2,-,-,TGTGCCTACAACACCGGGGAGCTGTTTTTT,CAYNTGELFF
TRBV5-1,TRBJ1-4,-,many,TGCGCCAGCAGCAGGACAGCCCATGAAAAACTGTTTTTT,CASSRTAHEKLFF
TRBV13,TRBJ1-3,-,-,TGTGCCAGCAGCAACCTGGGAGGCCCCTCTGGAAACACCATATATTTT,CASSNLGGPSGNTIYF
TRBV11-1,TRBJ2-1,TRBD2,-,TGTGCCAGCAGTTGGGAGGGGAGAGAGCAGTTCTTC,CASSWEGREQFF
TRBV7-3,TRBJ2-2,-,-,TGTGCCACCGCCCCAAGTGGCGGGGAGCTGTTTTTT,CATAPSGGELFF
TRBV10-1,TRBJ2-1,-,-,TGCGCCAGCAGTGAGGCGACAGCGGCCCCCTACAATGAGCAGTTCTTC,CASSEATAAPYNEQFF
TRBV5-8,TRBJ2-1,-,-,TGTGCCAGCAGCCCCGGGGCTTTCATGGATGAGCAGTTCTTC,CASSPGAFMDEQFF
TRBV11-2,TRBJ1-4,-,few,TGTGCCAGCAGCTTTCGGGCTCAATCTGAAAAACTGTTTTTT,CASSFRAQSEKLFF
TRBV10-1,TRBJ2-1,-,-,TGCGCCAGCAGTGAGGCAGACTACAATGAGCAGTTCTTC,CASSEADYNEQFF
TRBV4-1,TRBJ1-2,-,-,TGCGCCAGCAGCCGCCCGTGGGGCTCTGACTATGGCTACACCTTC,CASSRPWGSDYGYTF
TRBV18,TRBJ1-1,-,-,TGTGCCAGCTCCGGAGGGTTAAACACTGAAGCTTTCTTT,CASSGGLNTEAFF
TRBV30,TRBJ2-3,-,-,TGTGCCTGGAGGGTGGGTACGCAGTATTTT,CAWRVGTQYF
TRBV6-1,TRBJ1-2,-,-,TGTGCCAGCAGTGGGACCGTCAACTATGGCTACACCTTC,CASSGTVNYGYTF
TRBV11-2,TRBJ1-2,TRBD1,-,TGTGCCAGCAGCGATCTACGCAGGGACAGGTCTACTAATGGCTACACCTTC,CASSDLRRDRSTNGYTF
TRBV7-2,TRBJ1-1,-,once,TGTGCCAGCAGCTTCCTGGGACAAGAAGCTTTCTTT,CASSFLGQEAFF
TRBV5-1,TRBJ1-1,-,-,TGCGCCAGCAGCCCATCCTCCTCGCTGAACACTGAAGCTTTCTTT,CASSPSSSLNTEAFF
TRBV28,TRBJ2-7,-,-,TGTGCCAGCAGTTTACTCTACGAGCAGTACTTC,CASSLLYEQYF
TRBV6-5,TRBJ1-2,TRBD1,-,TGTGCCAGCAGTTACGGGACAGGGGGTTATGGCTACACCTTC,CASSYGTGGYGYTF
TRBV7-9,TRBJ2-6,-,-,TGTGCCAGCAGCTTAGTTCGGGACGGCTACTCTCGGGCCAACGTCCTGACTTTC,CASSLVRDGYSRANVLTF
TRBV2,TRBJ1-5,-,-,TGTGCCATCGGGGGTTCCACCAGGGATCAGCCCCAGCATTTT,CAIGGSTRDQPQHF
TRBV18,TRBJ1-2,-,-,TGTGCCAGCTCAGTTTCGGCGAGTGGCTACACCTTC,CASSVSASGYTF
TRBV6-4,TRBJ1-5,-,-,TGTGCCAGCAGAAAGAACAGGGCCGGTCAGCCCCAGCATTTT,CASRKNRAGQPQHF
TRBV25-1,TRBJ2-5,-,-,TGTGCCAGCAGTAAATCGGAGGGGGGCGGGGAGACCCAGTACTTC,CASSKSEGGGETQYF
TRBV6-5,TRBJ1-1,-,-,TGTGCCAGCAGTTACTCGGGTCTCAGGGTGAACACTGAAGCTTTCTTT,CASSYSGLRVNTEAFF
TRBV7-2,TRBJ2-7,-,once,TGTGCCAGCAGCCCGGAGAGCTGGGACGGTTCCTACGAGCAGTACTTC,CASSPESWDGSYEQYF
TRBV11-1,TRBJ2-2,TRBD1,-,TGTGCCAGCAGCCTCACAGGGGACACCGGGGAGCTGTTTTTT,CASSLTGDTGELFF
TRBV7-2,TRBJ1-3,-,-,TGTGCCAGCAGCTGGGAAGTCTCTGGAAACACCATATATTTT,CASSWEVSGNTIYF